This T cell receptor (beta chain) was captured in a study of T cell responses to AZD1222 COVID-19 vaccine. Notes on the study in general: Close to half of all spike-specific TCRs reportedly target regions of the variants that are unmutated. Increases in Spike-specific TCR breadth and depth were seen after two AZD1222 doses. In all cases, repertoires were sampled only after the peak T cell response. Baseline seropositives among AZD1222 recipients totaled only 6 or 7.

Profiling relied on immunoSEQ multiplex PCR, and the TCRdb table lists in-frame clones only, not all of them. The sample carries more than 150,000 clones, about 92% recorded once. From germline, CDR1 is SEHNR and CDR2 FQNEAQ (reference sequence). The CDR3 sequence is 13 residues long. V trimming: 5 bases; J trimming: 4 bases; junction bases outside the gene matches: 2. A remark on this clone: Its antigen is undetermined.

This receptor was obtained from an adult in good health. Sequencing used peripheral blood, obtained on day 0 of AZD1222 vaccination. The chain recombines TRBV7-9 with TRBJ1-3, with 7 bases that match TRBD1. The CDR3 here is CASSMTGGNTIYF. The CDR3 nucleotides read TGTGCCAGCAGCATGACAGGGGGAAACACCATATATTTT.